Shown below are 4 T cell receptor beta chains from a single sample sequenced in a study of T cells in Graves' hyperthyroidism and ophthalmopathy. RNA transcripts were the template for amplifying TCR beta CDR3 regions. Carried out on the TCR CDR3, a first-round RT-PCR used the HTBI primer set. TCRdb fed the multiplex PCR reads into MiXCR, producing one record per CDR3 protein. The table records more than 550,000 distinct CDR3 sequences, roughly a sixth of them present only once. Sequences were obtained from blood. The receptors derive from a man aged 50-59 years with Graves' hyperthyroidism.

Many counts were recorded for this clonotype. The rearrangement links TRBV28 to TRBJ2-1; 9 bases line up with TRBD1. This CDR3 has 13 amino acids. Germline V gene data show CDR1 as MDHEN and CDR2 as SYDVKM. V was clipped by 6 bases and J by 8 bases; unmatched bases: 5. CDR3 DNA sequence: TGTGCCAGCAGACAGGGGGCCGAAGATGAGCAGTTCTTC. This gives the protein CASRQGAEDEQFF.

This clonotype was observed at least ten times. As DNA, the CDR3 is TGTGCCAGCAGTTTAGAGTCTCGAGGCGAAGAGACCCAGTACTTC. It is translated as CASSLESRGEETQYF. The V gene is TRBV12-3 or TRBV12-4, the J gene TRBJ2-5; no definite D call. The V and J ends lost 1 base and 3 bases respectively, with 12 bases between them. The CDR3 spans 15 residues.

The chain employs TRBV18 and TRBJ2-7; the D is unclear. CDR3 length: 13 residues. Deletions cut 0 bases from V and 3 bases from J, with 6 bases between. The V gene's germline CDR1 is KGHSH and CDR2 LQKENI. The CDR3 sequence: CASSPPMDYEQYF. CDR3 sequence (DNA): TGTGCCAGCTCACCACCGATGGACTACGAGCAGTACTTC.

The chain joins TRBV11-1 to TRBJ2-2; 11 positions match TRBD2. The CDR3 contains 16 residues. Germline-derived CDR1 and CDR2 are SGHAT and FQDESV (reference sequence). With V trimmed by 6 bases and J by 2 bases, 5 bases remained unmatched. This CDR3 reads CASSLLAGGNTGELFF. The CDR3 bases are TGTGCCAGCAGTCTCCTAGCGGGAGGTAACACCGGGGAGCTGTTTTTT. The whole variable domain, filled in from reference TRBV11-1 and TRBJ2-2, reads EAEVAQSPRYKITEKSQAVAFWCDPISGHATLYWYRQILGQGPELLVQFQDESVVDDSQLPKDRFSAERLKGVDSTLKIQPAELGDSAMYLCASSLLAGGNTGELFFGEGSRLTVL.